This paragraph covers one T cell receptor (beta chain) sequence. The data originate from a study of cytotoxic CD8 clonotypes in ibrutinib-treated CLL. CDR1 is SGHKS and CDR2 is YYEKEE in the germline V gene (reference sequence). CDR3 length: 15 residues. After removal of 2 bases from V and 4 bases from J, the junction contained 7 bases not matched to a gene. The protocol was immunoSEQ multiplex PCR, while the TCRdb copy is restricted to in-frame clones and leaves out a portion. The sample consists of 60,000 to 75,000 clones, 90% of them appearing once. This TCR was recovered from a human donor with chronic lymphocytic leukemia. Specimen: PBMCs, collected after 12 months of ibrutinib treatment. V gene TRBV5-5 combines with J gene TRBJ1-2; 8 bases line up with TRBD1. CDR3 sequence (DNA): TGTGCCAGCAGCTTCGGACAGGGCCTGGTCTATGGCTACACCTTC. This gives the protein CASSFGQGLVYGYTF.